The TCR beta chain described here comes from a study of blood T cell repertoires in COVID-19. On the study more broadly: COVID-19 samples, acute and convalescent, were from the United States, Italy and Spain. Sample material is recorded as cDNA or gDNA derived from T cells, B-cell-depleted T cells, or PBMCs.

This clone was seen at least ten times. Original processing methods: Nucleated cell number was recorded as an estimate derived from reference gene primer amplification. TCRdb's copy holds only in-frame clones and misses some; the assay was immunoSEQ multiplex PCR. That table gives V, J and clone size, and the DNA gave D and trimming. In the table there are under 200,000 clones, 70% to 90% of which are singletons. V shed 5 bases and J 6 bases; nucleotides not matched to a gene: 7. The CDR3 loop spans 15 amino acids. Germline V gene sequence: CDR1 MRHNA, CDR2 SNTAGT. The J gene is TRBJ2-3, the V gene TRBV6-4; 11 nucleotides align to TRBD1. This TCR was sampled from a man in his forties or fifties who had recovered from COVID-19. Sample: peripheral blood. Here the CDR3 DNA reads TGTGCCAGCAGTACCGGGACAGGGGGAACGGATACGCAGTATTTT. Its protein product is CASSTGTGGTDTQYF.